These 14 T cell receptor beta chains came from one sample sequenced in a study of T cells in narcolepsy. The assay was immunoSEQ multiplex PCR, and TCRdb's table has in-frame clones only and misses some. The table shows approximately 660 clones, with around 20% occurring only once. What these receptors recognize is not known. The specimen sequenced was cultured CD4+ T cells from cerebrospinal fluid. The receptors here all came from a human donor with narcolepsy.

Within the sample, this clone is large. The V gene is TRBV19, the J gene TRBJ1-2; 7 nucleotides agree with TRBD1. This CDR3 spans 13 amino acids. Germline CDR1 is LNHDA and CDR2 is SQIVND (reference sequence). Losses at the gene ends were 5 bases for V and 8 bases for J; bases not matched to a gene: 8. For the CDR3, the DNA is TGTGCCAGTAGTCCGGGACAGCCTAAAGGCTACACCTTC. It encodes CASSPGQPKGYTF. Looking up the rest from reference TRBV19 and TRBJ1-2 gives the full variable domain: DGGITQSPKYLFRKEGQNVTLSCEQNLNHDAMYWYRQDPGQGLRLIYYSQIVNDFQKGDIAEGYSVSREKKESFPLTVTSAQKNPTAFYLCASSPGQPKGYTFGSGTRLTVV.

V and J are TRBV2 and TRBJ2-3; D unclear. Germline lookup yields CDR1 SNHLY and CDR2 FYNNEI. Between the trimmed V and J ends, which lost 6 bases and 3 bases, there was a span of 4 bases. This CDR3 region has 11 residues. For the CDR3, the DNA is TGTGCCAGCAGCTTAACAGATACGCAGTATTTT. Translated, it gives CASSLTDTQYF.

The chain recombines TRBV5-1 with TRBJ1-1; 8 bases agree with TRBD1. This CDR3 is 15 amino acids long. Looked up from germline, CDR1 is SGHRS and CDR2 is YFSETQ. The J segment lost 1 base and the V segment lost 4 bases, leaving 6 bases of the junction unmatched. Here the CDR3 DNA reads TGCGCCAGCAGCGACAGGGGAAGGACGAACACTGAAGCTTTCTTT. Translating gives CASSDRGRTNTEAFF. Filled out from reference TRBV5-1 and TRBJ1-1, the complete variable domain reads KAGVTQTPRYLIKTRGQQVTLSCSPISGHRSVSWYQQTPGQGLQFLFEYFSETQRNKGNFPGRFSGRQFSNSRSEMNVSTLELGDSALYLCASSDRGRTNTEAFFGQGTRLTVV.

The genes are TRBV4-3 and TRBJ2-4; 8 bases align to TRBD1. Germline lookup yields CDR1 LGHNA and CDR2 YSLEER. V shed 4 bases and J 7 bases; nucleotides not matched to a gene: 6. CDR3 size: 14 residues. The CDR3 DNA sequence: TGCGCCAGCAGCCTGCAGGGGGCAGGGAACATTCAGTACTTC. Translation gives CASSLQGAGNIQYF.

Only a few counts were recorded for this clone. V usage is TRBV5-4 and J usage is TRBJ1-1, with D tentatively TRBD1 (5 bases). Germline V CDR1 and CDR2: SGHNT, YYREEE (reference sequence). The CDR3 consists of 13 residues. V was pared by 0 bases and J by 7 bases, with 10 bases between. In DNA, the CDR3 is TGTGCCAGCAGCTTGGTAAAAAGGGGTGAAGCTTTCTTT. It encodes CASSLVKRGEAFF.

This clone was detected a few times. V and J are TRBV6-6 and TRBJ2-2, with D perhaps TRBD2 (6 bases). V was clipped by 6 bases and J by 2 bases, with 13 bases between them. The CDR3 sequence is 15 residues long. Germline CDR1 reads MNHNY; CDR2 reads SVGAGI (reference sequence). The CDR3 loop is CASSRLATNTGELFF. CDR3 DNA sequence: TGTGCCAGCAGCAGGCTAGCGACAAACACCGGGGAGCTGTTTTTT.

There are a few counts of this clone. V and J are TRBV5-1 and TRBJ2-1; D possibly corresponds to TRBD1 (6 bases). This CDR3 spans 12 amino acids. V was shortened by 5 bases and J by 6 bases, with 9 bases between the two germline ends. Looked up from germline, CDR1 is SGHRS and CDR2 is YFSETQ. CDR3 amino acids: CASSEGGNEQFF. CDR3 DNA: TGCGCCAGCAGTGAAGGGGGCAATGAGCAGTTCTTC.

The genes are TRBV7-8 and TRBJ2-7; 7 bases match TRBD2. V shed 0 bases, J shed 2 bases, and the junction held 1 base outside the gene matches. CDR3 length: 14 residues. The germline gives CDR1 SGHVS, CDR2 FQNEAQ. The CDR3 reads CASSLAGGTYEQYF. CDR3 nucleotides: TGTGCCAGCAGCTTAGCGGGGGGGACCTACGAGCAGTACTTC.

This clone was seen a few times. The CDR3 here is CASSSQDRSTGELFF. The CDR3 bases are TGCGCCAGCAGCTCCCAGGACAGAAGCACCGGGGAGCTGTTTTTT. The rearrangement uses TRBV5-1 and TRBJ2-2; weak D call: TRBD1 (6 bases). Between the trimmed V and J ends, which lost 3 bases and 4 bases, there was a span of 13 bases. The CDR3 spans 15 residues. Germline V gives CDR1 SGHRS, CDR2 YFSETQ. Using reference TRBV5-1 and TRBJ2-2 for the parts outside the CDR3, the full variable domain is KAGVTQTPRYLIKTRGQQVTLSCSPISGHRSVSWYQQTPGQGLQFLFEYFSETQRNKGNFPGRFSGRQFSNSRSEMNVSTLELGDSALYLCASSSQDRSTGELFFGEGSRLTVL.

By frequency in the sample, this clone is large. The V call is TRBV30, the J call TRBJ1-3; D not resolved. In germline, CDR1 is GTSNPN, CDR2 SVGIG (reference sequence). This CDR3 has 15 amino acids. V was trimmed by 0 bases and J by 0 bases, leaving 9 bases between them. This CDR3 is CAWSVLGNSGNTIYF. The CDR3, as DNA: TGTGCCTGGAGTGTACTCGGTAACTCTGGAAACACCATATATTTT.

V usage is TRBV7-8 and J usage is TRBJ1-4; D might be TRBD1 (6 bases). The V end lost 5 bases, the J end lost 5 bases, and 12 bases lay between the germline ends. The CDR3 extends over 14 amino acids. Germline assignment: CDR1 SGHVS and CDR2 FQNEAQ. The CDR3 region has the DNA TGTGCCAGCAGCGCCGGGGGGGGCAATGAAAAACTGTTTTTT. It specifies CASSAGGGNEKLFF.

Relative to its sample, this clone is medium-sized. The chain has TRBV5-5 and TRBJ1-2; 8 positions match TRBD1. V trimming: 4 bases; J trimming: 4 bases; junction bases outside the gene matches: 18. The length of the CDR3 is 18 residues. Germline CDR1 is SGHKS and CDR2 is YYEKEE (reference sequence). CDR3 in DNA: TGTGCCAGCAGCCCTAATCGACAGGGGAGGTTAAATTCCTATGGCTACACCTTC. Translated, it gives CASSPNRQGRLNSYGYTF.

By sample share, this clone is medium-sized. The rearrangement links TRBV9 to TRBJ2-7; 10 positions match TRBD1. J was trimmed by 6 bases and V by 3 bases; bases with no gene match: 12. The CDR3 is 16 residues long. Germline loops: CDR1 SGDLS, CDR2 YYNGEE. CDR3 protein: CASSADPGQGPREQYF. The CDR3 DNA follows: TGTGCCAGCAGCGCGGATCCGGGACAGGGGCCCCGCGAGCAGTACTTC.

This clone was found a few times. The rearrangement links TRBV4-2 to TRBJ2-7; TRBD2 agrees at 14 bases. The junction had 6 bases not matched to a gene; V was cut back by 2 bases and J by 3 bases. CDR3 size: 17 residues. The germline V gene has CDR1 LGHNA and CDR2 YNFKEQ. The CDR3 reads CASSQISGTSGSYEQYF. CDR3 nucleotides: TGTGCCAGCAGCCAAATATCCGGGACTAGCGGGAGCTACGAGCAGTACTTC.